These 27 T cell receptor beta chains came from one sample sequenced in a study of regulatory T cells in long-lasting Graves disease. Stated time point: persistent/refractory GD, antithyroid drugs over 5 years with positive TRAb. The TCR library was prepared using RNA isolated from PBMCs. The TCR beta library used iRepertoire HTBI primers with Arm-PCR amplification of CDR3. MiXCR, run by TCRdb on the multiplex PCR reads, gives a single entry per CDR3 protein. The data contain 600,000 to 800,000 distinct CDR3 sequences, about 30% of them singletons. Sequences were derived from peripheral blood mononuclear cells (PBMCs), sampled when the disease was refractory, from a patient treated with antithyroid drugs. The source is a female donor with Graves disease.

V and J are TRBV12-5 and TRBJ2-2, with D possibly being TRBD2 (6 bases). The CDR3 consists of 16 residues. Trimming pared 0 bases from V and 1 base from J, leaving 9 bases between. The germline V gene has CDR1 LGHNT and CDR2 FRNRAP. In DNA, the CDR3 is TGTGCTAGTGGTTTGGTACTGGGACTGAACACCGGGGAGCTGTTTTTT. Protein product: CASGLVLGLNTGELFF. The variable domain in full, with the rest retrieved from reference TRBV12-5 and TRBJ2-2, is DARVTQTPRHKVTEMGQEVTMRCQPILGHNTVFWYRQTMMQGLELLAYFRNRAPLDDSGMPKDRFSAEMPDATLATLKIQPSEPRDSAVYFCASGLVLGLNTGELFFGEGSRLTVL.

The genes are TRBV27 and TRBJ1-4; tentatively, D is TRBD1 (5 bases). Trimming stripped 3 bases from V and 7 bases from J, with 12 bases between. This CDR3 is 14 amino acids long. CDR1 MNHEY and CDR2 SMNVEV come from the germline V gene (reference sequence). CDR3 protein: CASSFPGKGEKLFF. For the CDR3, the DNA is TGTGCCAGCAGTTTTCCAGGGAAGGGTGAAAAACTGTTTTTT.

Here the CDR3 reads CASSPQWGDTEAFF. In DNA, the CDR3 is TGTGCCAGCAGCCCGCAGTGGGGGGACACTGAAGCTTTCTTT. The chain uses TRBV7-9 and TRBJ1-1; a possible D gene is TRBD1 (5 bases). Germline CDR1 is SEHNR and CDR2 is FQNEAQ (reference sequence). The ends were cut back, 5 bases at V and 3 bases at J, with 13 bases in the middle. The CDR3 extends over 14 amino acids.

This rearrangement joins TRBV5-6 to TRBJ1-4, with TRBD1 matching over 7 bases. Germline CDR1 SGHDT, CDR2 YYEEEE. This CDR3 region has 15 residues. The V segment lost 2 bases and the J segment 7 bases; nucleotides outside the gene matches: 8. CDR3 DNA: TGTGCCAGCAGCTTCGTCCGACAGGGCGGTGAAAAACTGTTTTTT. Residues: CASSFVRQGGEKLFF.

The CDR3 DNA follows: TGTGCCAGCAGCCAAGACTCTCCGGACAGCCCAGCTGAAGCTTTCTTT. Protein sequence: CASSQDSPDSPAEAFF. This chain connects TRBV4-2 to TRBJ1-1, with D perhaps TRBD1 (6 bases). CDR1 LGHNA and CDR2 YNFKEQ come from the germline V gene. The CDR3 covers 16 residues. The V end lost 0 bases, the J end lost 6 bases, and 17 bases lay between the germline ends.

This clonotype was counted at least ten times. The chain links TRBV11-2 to TRBJ2-7, with D possibly matching TRBD2 (5 bases). CDR1 is SGHAT and CDR2 is FQNNGV in the germline V gene. The CDR3 consists of 15 residues. V lost 2 bases and J 3 bases, leaving 14 bases between the germline ends. CDR3 protein: CASSLNSEVSYEQYF. The CDR3 DNA follows: TGTGCCAGCAGCTTAAATTCGGAGGTCAGCTACGAGCAGTACTTC.

This clonotype has more than one count but fewer than ten. This chain joins TRBV20-1 and TRBJ1-1; D remains ambiguous. Germline CDR1 reads DFQATT; CDR2 reads SNEGSKA (reference sequence). V lost 8 bases, J lost 1 base, and 11 bases lay in between. The CDR3 totals 12 residues. CDR3 region: CSTLTRNTEAFF. CDR3 DNA: TGCAGTACCCTCACCCGGAACACTGAAGCTTTCTTT.

The rearrangement joins TRBV5-1 to TRBJ1-4, with D maybe TRBD1 (6 bases). The germline CDR1 and CDR2 sequences are SGHRS and YFSETQ. V dropped 4 bases and J dropped 3 bases, with 10 bases sitting between them. There are 14 residues in the CDR3. In nucleotides, the CDR3 is TGCGCCAGCAGCGTCGACAGGTCTAATGAAAAACTGTTTTTT. Translated: CASSVDRSNEKLFF.

This clonotype showed up many times. The V and J genes are TRBV11-2 and TRBJ1-2; 7 bases fit TRBD1. V shed 5 bases, J shed 4 bases, and the junction held 4 bases outside the gene matches. Germline V gives CDR1 SGHAT, CDR2 FQNNGV. There are 13 residues in the CDR3. CDR3 nucleotides: TGTGCCAGCAGCGTCACAGGGGCCTATGGCTACACCTTC. It is translated as CASSVTGAYGYTF.

J is TRBJ1-1 and V is TRBV28; D call uncertain. The CDR3 consists of 14 residues. The germline CDR1 and CDR2 sequences are MDHEN and SYDVKM. V lost 1 base and J 2 bases, leaving 8 bases between the germline ends. CDR3 in amino acids: CASSLYSDNTEAFF. The CDR3 nucleotides are TGTGCCAGCAGTTTATATTCCGACAACACTGAAGCTTTCTTT.

Only one count was recorded for this clonotype. Because it lacks the conserved phenylalanine or tryptophan at the end, this CDR3 is likely a read error. The gene calls are TRBV12-3 or TRBV12-4 and TRBJ2-7; no clear D gene. The CDR3 totals 13 residues. Trimming cost V 2 bases and J 9 bases, with 14 bases left between them. The CDR3 reads CASSLSIGNLQYL. CDR3 coding DNA: TGTGCCAGCAGTTTATCCATAGGAAATTTGCAGTACCTC.

The J gene is TRBJ1-2, the V gene TRBV6-1, with unresolved D. Trimming removed 6 bases at V and 3 bases at J, with 8 bases between. Germline V gene data show CDR1 as MNHNS and CDR2 as SASEGT. The length of the CDR3 is 12 residues. In DNA, the CDR3 is TGTGCCAGCAGGTCTGTGGACTATGGCTACACCTTC. Translating gives CASRSVDYGYTF.

In its sample, this clonotype was seen a few times. The J gene is TRBJ1-1, the V gene TRBV28; D is unresolved. The ends were cut back, 2 bases at V and 5 bases at J, with 12 bases in the middle. CDR3 length equals 14 residues. Germline V gene sequence: CDR1 MDHEN, CDR2 SYDVKM. In DNA, the CDR3 is TGTGCCAGCAGTTTAGGTCGGGGATGGACTGAAGCTTTCTTT. This gives the protein CASSLGRGWTEAFF.

The chain employs TRBV25-1 and TRBJ2-6; the D is unclear. The V end lost 3 bases, the J end lost 4 bases, and 4 bases lay between the germline ends. Germline loops: CDR1 MGHDK, CDR2 SYGVNS. This CDR3 region has 13 residues. The DNA for the CDR3 is TGTGCCAGCAGTGAGGTCGGGGCCAACGTCCTGACTTTC. As protein: CASSEVGANVLTF.

CDR3 DNA: TGTGCCATCAAGCAAGGGACAGGGGTAGGTCAGCCCCAGCATTTT. Translating gives CAIKQGTGVGQPQHF. The V call is TRBV10-3, the J call TRBJ1-5, with 10 bases fitting TRBD1. The CDR3 length is 15 residues. Per germline, CDR1 ENHRY and CDR2 SYGVKD. With 7 bases clipped from V and 6 bases from J, the junction kept 9 bases outside the gene matches.

This clonotype appeared a few times. In DNA, the CDR3 is TGTGCCAGCAGCTCACTACCCAACAGGGGGCCTCGTAGTTCACCCCTCCACTTT. Protein product: CASSSLPNRGPRSSPLHF. V and J are TRBV11-2 and TRBJ1-6, with 9 bases that match TRBD1. This CDR3 has 18 residues. Losses at the gene ends were 4 bases for V and 9 bases for J; bases not matched to a gene: 16. Germline values: CDR1 SGHAT, CDR2 FQNNGV.

The CDR3 loop reads CASSIRENQPQHF. The CDR3 coding sequence is TGTGCCAGTAGTATTCGGGAAAATCAGCCCCAGCATTTT. The rearrangement links TRBV19 to TRBJ1-5; the D is unclear. Trimming pared 3 bases from V and 4 bases from J, leaving 7 bases between. CDR1 is LNHDA, CDR2 SQIVND, per germline (reference sequence). This CDR3 spans 13 amino acids.

V usage is TRBV20-1 and J usage is TRBJ1-1; 7 bases match TRBD1. The CDR3 spans 12 residues. With 3 bases clipped from V and 5 bases from J, the junction kept 3 bases outside the gene matches. Germline CDR1 reads DFQATT; CDR2 reads SNEGSKA (reference sequence). CDR3 loop: CSASDRVTEAFF. The CDR3 DNA follows: TGCAGTGCTAGTGACAGGGTAACTGAAGCTTTCTTT.

This chain connects TRBV29-1 to TRBJ2-7, with a tentative D call TRBD1 (5 bases). Germline CDR1 and CDR2: SQVTM and ANQGSEA. Trimming took 3 bases from V and 4 from J, leaving 16 bases between them. The CDR3 runs to 14 residues. DNA of the CDR3: TGCAGCGTTGATAGCCCAAGGGGTGATTACGAGCAGTACTTC. Translation gives CSVDSPRGDYEQYF.

With respect to this clonotype: Sequence at one end of the junction differs from germline and may be a read error. The CDR3 region has the DNA TGTGCCAGCAGTTTATTGGGAAATCAGCCCCGGCATTTT. Residues: CASSLLGNQPRHF. V usage is TRBV28 and J usage is TRBJ1-5; no clear D. The germline CDR1 and CDR2 sequences are MDHEN and SYDVKM. This CDR3 has 13 amino acids.

This chain joins TRBV20-1 and TRBJ2-4, with 9 bases identical to TRBD1. The V segment lost 5 bases and the J segment 3 bases; nucleotides outside the gene matches: 5. Germline CDR1 reads DFQATT; CDR2 reads SNEGSKA (reference sequence). The CDR3 runs to 14 residues. The CDR3 bases are TGCAGTGCTCTTAGGACAGGGGTCAAAAACATTCAGTACTTC. Protein sequence: CSALRTGVKNIQYF.

This clonotype has a handful of counts. The V and J genes are TRBV12-3 or TRBV12-4 and TRBJ2-1; 11 nucleotides match TRBD2. This CDR3 is built from 15 residues. The V gene end was trimmed by 4 bases and the J gene end by 7 bases; junction bases not matched to a gene: 6. The CDR3 region has the DNA TGTGCCAGCAGTTCACTAGCGGGAGATAGGAATGAGCAGTTCTTC. This translates into CASSSLAGDRNEQFF.

The rearrangement uses TRBV14 and TRBJ1-2; D may be TRBD1 (5 bases). Germline CDR1 is SGHDN and CDR2 is FVKESK. With 0 bases removed from V and 6 bases from J, the gap between germline ends came to 14 bases. CDR3 length equals 15 residues. This CDR3 is CASSQDLTEAHGYTF. For the CDR3, the DNA is TGTGCCAGCAGCCAAGATCTGACAGAAGCCCATGGCTACACCTTC.

This clonotype was seen many times. V and J are TRBV6-1 and TRBJ2-5; TRBD2 agrees at 7 bases. This CDR3 region has 13 residues. V lost 6 bases to trimming and J lost 3 bases; unmatched junction nucleotides: 4. Per the germline V gene, CDR1 is MNHNS and CDR2 is SASEGT. The chain's CDR3 is CASRAGTKETQYF. The CDR3 region has the DNA TGTGCCAGCAGGGCCGGGACTAAAGAGACCCAGTACTTC.

In its sample, this clonotype was seen a few times. The J gene is TRBJ1-3, the V gene TRBV12-3 or TRBV12-4; no reliable D call. The CDR3 spans 12 residues. V was shortened by 6 bases and J by 4 bases, with 7 bases between the two germline ends. The CDR3 reads CASSPGGNTIYF. CDR3 in DNA: TGTGCCAGCAGCCCGGGGGGAAACACCATATATTTT.

This clonotype was recorded once. No conserved phenylalanine or tryptophan is present at the end of the CDR3, so a read error is the likely explanation. The limits of the CDR3 on the DNA are not certain, so only TCRdb's listed CDR3 is given. This rearrangement joins TRBV6-4 to TRBJ1-6; TRBD1, as called in the table, went unchecked against the DNA. Germline assignment: CDR1 MRHNA and CDR2 SNTAGT. The CDR3 is 13 residues long, ends included. The CDR3 is CASSTRTNRDRGT.

This clonotype was seen many times. This chain joins TRBV28 and TRBJ1-5, with unresolved D. This CDR3 contains 13 residues. Germline CDR1 MDHEN, CDR2 SYDVKM. With 3 bases removed from V and 5 bases from J, the gap between germline ends came to 8 bases. The DNA for the CDR3 is TGTGCCAGCAGTTTCGGACGGGATCAGCCCCAGCATTTT. As protein: CASSFGRDQPQHF. The full variable domain, completed using reference TRBV28 and TRBJ1-5, is DVKVTQSSRYLVKRTGEKVFLECVQDMDHENMFWYRQDPGLGLRLIYFSYDVKMKEKGDIPEGYSVSREKKERFSLILESASTNQTSMYLCASSFGRDQPQHFGDGTRLSIL.